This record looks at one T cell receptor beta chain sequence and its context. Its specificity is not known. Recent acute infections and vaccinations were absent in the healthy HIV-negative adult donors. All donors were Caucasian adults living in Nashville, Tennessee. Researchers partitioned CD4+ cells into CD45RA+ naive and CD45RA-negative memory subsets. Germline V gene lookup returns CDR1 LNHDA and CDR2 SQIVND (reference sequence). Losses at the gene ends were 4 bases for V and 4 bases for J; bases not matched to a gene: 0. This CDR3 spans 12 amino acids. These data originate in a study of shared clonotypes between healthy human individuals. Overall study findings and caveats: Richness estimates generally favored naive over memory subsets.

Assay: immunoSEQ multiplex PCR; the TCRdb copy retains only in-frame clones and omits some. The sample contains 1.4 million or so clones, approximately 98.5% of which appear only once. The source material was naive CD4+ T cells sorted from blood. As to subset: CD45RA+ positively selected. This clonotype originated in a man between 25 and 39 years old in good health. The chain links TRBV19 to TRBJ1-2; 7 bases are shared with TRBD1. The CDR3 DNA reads TGTGCCAGTAGTAGGGACAGCTATGGCTACACCTTC. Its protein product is CASSRDSYGYTF.